This T cell receptor (beta chain) comes out of a study of beta chain features in type 1 diabetes. A single heparinised blood sample, averaging roughly 110 mL, was obtained per donor. Isolated RNA was reverse transcribed in full, so expressed TCRB transcripts were sequenced. The data were produced by immunoSEQ multiplex PCR, yet TCRdb's version contains in-frame clones alone and is incomplete. The table lists 350,000 to 450,000 clones, 11% to 15% of them singletons. Findings of the study overall: A moderate, significant TCRB CDR3 shortening appeared in type 1 diabetes across four CD4+ subsets.

The CDR3 has 14 amino acids. The germline CDR1 and CDR2 sequences are LGHNA and YSLEER. V was clipped by 0 bases and J by 3 bases, with 9 bases between them. Concerning this clone: Its antigen is as yet unknown.

The chain is built from TRBV4-3 and TRBJ2-7; a weak D match, TRBD1 (5 bases). This TCR derives from a man in his thirties or forties in good health. The sample comprised naive CD4+ T cells from blood. CDR3 residues: CASSQDRAVYEQYF. The CDR3 nucleotides read TGCGCCAGCAGCCAAGACAGGGCCGTCTACGAGCAGTACTTC.